Sequencing of this T cell receptor beta chain was carried out in a study of identical twins (dated by TCRdb to 2016 to 2018). A note on the overall study: To test whether fetal clonotypes persist, this study deep-sequenced TCR alpha and beta repertoires from monozygotic twins, from unrelated adults of various ages, and from cord blood. To rule out contamination, the twin experiments were replicated at different times with different library preparation protocols. Results the study describes overall, beyond this receptor: In monozygotic twins, recombination models systematically underestimated out-of-frame TCR alpha sharing, but the models matched the sharing seen between unrelated individuals. Compared with coincidental sharing between unrelated individuals, an excess of low generation-probability sequences was observed among out-of-frame TCR alpha sequences shared between twins. A weaker excess of twin sharing was found in beta out-of-frame sequences because the signal-to-noise ratio was lowered by fewer shared sequences. Because the same donors could not be followed over many years, the conclusions depended on cross-sectional statistical analysis. Zero-insertion analyses could be partly confounded by invariant T cells such as MAIT and iNKT, though diverse VJ usage argued against such confounding for most clonotypes. Fewer insertions were carried by abundant cord blood beta clonotypes; a weaker similar trend was observed in young adult naive repertoires, while no such trend was observed in memory repertoires.

Every donor in the study was a healthy Caucasian. The twin cohort consisted of three pairs of female monozygotic twins, all aged about 18 to 29 years. Positive isolation kits from Invitrogen were used to isolate the CD4+ and CD8+ T cell populations. The library was produced with 5' RACE. TCRdb shows the sequencer as Illumina HiSeq 2000. A universal primer binding site was added through template switching, and the final cDNA carried a unique molecular identifier so that TCR cDNA molecules could be counted accurately. Specific primers in the conserved constant-segment region were used to synthesize first-strand cDNA for the TCR alpha and beta chains. To control for contamination, each cDNA library was double barcoded with a SMART-Mk sample barcode plus Illumina barcodes. TruSeq adapter sequences, together with Illumina sample barcodes, were added in two successive PCR steps. TCR alpha and beta cDNA libraries were sequenced on the Illumina HiSeq platform with custom primers. The study's processing was this. Unique molecular identifiers were extracted from raw reads with MiGEC, and CDR3 positions were determined with MiXCR. For each individual, recombination models were inferred using an EM algorithm with the repgenHMM and IGoR tools. Shared clonotype analysis was performed with the tcR package in R, normalizing sharing by the product of cloneset sizes. To study raw recombination without the effects of thymic and clonal selection, out-of-frame nonproductive sequences were analyzed. TCRdb reworked the public reads: Q25 trimming with fastp, MiXCR clone assembly, productive beta chains retained. For every CDR3 protein sequence, its rows merge into one entry that carries the most common genes and DNA. The V and J calls, along with clone size, are taken from TCRdb and not from the paper's own processing. Recorded for this sample are just under 550,000 distinct CDR3 sequences; around 15% of them occurred a single time. Of the sample, 0.44% is held by the ten largest clones.

Details on this clonotype: The target of this receptor is not known. Base qualities are not recorded, but no much larger clone differs from it by a single base.

These data are also associated with another study on yellow fever vaccine responses in identical twins. Taken from the second paper: According to the authors, in identical twins the way T cells responded to vaccination appeared partly convergent and partly personalized. In identical twins, the study followed T cell clones that responded to the vaccine with precision.

This sequence was found in a woman aged 18-29 years in good health. The sample was CD4+ T cells sorted from blood.

The nucleotide sequence reads TGCAGCGTTGAGGGGTACACCGGGGAGCTGTTTTTT. This encodes CSVEGYTGELFF. The sequence links TRBV29-1 to TRBJ2-2; no confident D gene assignment can be made. From the cysteine through the phenylalanine, the CDR3 covers 12 amino acids. Only the CDR3 region is kept as DNA, spanning 36 bases read in frame from base 1. Trimming takes 3 bases from V and 3 bases from J, and the germline ends sit 5 bases apart. Via the germline V gene, CDR1 is SQVTM and CDR2 ANQGSEA.